In its sample, the clone carrying this T cell receptor (beta chain) was seen once. The antigen remains unidentified. The protocol was immunoSEQ multiplex PCR, while the TCRdb copy is restricted to in-frame clones and leaves out a portion. The sample has tens of thousands of clones; just over 85% are singletons. The data were obtained in a study of T cells after posttransplantation cyclophosphamide. Study results and caveats: Recipient CMV seropositivity and CMV reactivation strongly tracked TRB clonality. Skin or GI-infiltrating T cells shared few TRB sequences with blood. Donor CD8+ memory clones often dominated recipient blood repertoires at later times.

Germline V gives CDR1 SGHDT, CDR2 YYEEEE. J gave up 10 bases and V 0 bases, and 10 bases lay outside the gene matches. This CDR3 has 16 amino acids. The sequenced material came from PBMCs. This chain joins TRBV5-6 and TRBJ2-1, with 10 bases matching TRBD2. The TCR was taken from a man younger than 40 with a blood cancer, CMV-positive, and with a related stem cell donor. The CDR3 is CASSLDLAGALREQFF. In DNA, the CDR3 is TGTGCCAGCAGCTTGGATCTAGCGGGAGCCTTGAGGGAGCAGTTCTTC. Looking up the rest from reference TRBV5-6 and TRBJ2-1 gives the full variable domain: DAGVTQSPTHLIKTRGQQVTLRCSPKSGHDTVSWYQQALGQGPQFIFQYYEEEERQRGNFPDRFSGHQFPNYSSELNVNALLLGDSALYLCASSLDLAGALREQFFGPGTRLTVL.